This passage covers 6 T cell receptor beta chains from one sample sequenced in a study of T cell responses to AZD1222 COVID-19 vaccine (dated by TCRdb to about 2021). Read against the paper, the sample's time point label means: about 28 days (+/-7) after the second vaccine dose. Libraries were built with the immunoSEQ multiplex PCR assay. TCRdb holds this immuneACCESS table with in-frame rearrangements only. Some clones are missing; in checked studies, unresolved V genes explain under half, and the rest has no known cause. This sample gives 100,000 to 150,000 clones in total; more than 90% of them show up just once. Around 1.9% of the sample is taken by the ten largest. The sequences come from peripheral blood, collected 28 days after the second AZD1222 dose. These receptors were taken from an adult who received the AZD1222 COVID-19 vaccine.

In the case of this clone: One end of the junction does not line up with germline, which may come from a read error. V is TRBV7-7 and J is TRBJ2-5, with D possibly TRBD2 on 6 matching bases. The germline CDR1 and CDR2 sequences are SSHAT and FNYEAQ (reference sequence). This CDR3 has 15 residues. The CDR3 DNA sequence: TGTGCTAGCAGCGATACCCCCGGGAGTGGGGAGACCCAGTACTTC. It is translated as CASSDTPGSGETQYF.

The genes are TRBV10-3 and TRBJ2-2; 7 positions agree with TRBD1. The CDR3 covers 15 residues. Germline CDR1 reads ENHRY; CDR2 reads SYGVKD. J was trimmed by 3 bases and V by 7 bases; bases with no gene match: 8. CDR3 loop: CAITEGQGDTGELFF. The CDR3 nucleotides are TGTGCCATCACCGAGGGGCAGGGGGACACCGGGGAGCTGTTTTTT.

In its sample, this clone was seen a few times. The V gene is TRBV11-3, the J gene TRBJ2-5, with 8 nucleotides matching TRBD2. J was trimmed by 3 bases and V by 5 bases; bases with no gene match: 2. Germline loops: CDR1 SGHNT, CDR2 YENEEA. The CDR3 is made up of 13 amino acids. Here the CDR3 reads CASSRSGKETQYF. CDR3 nucleotide sequence: TGTGCCAGCAGCCGTAGCGGGAAAGAGACCCAGTACTTC. The entire variable domain, with the rest obtained from reference TRBV11-3 and TRBJ2-5, is as follows: EAGVVQSPRYKIIEKKQPVAFWCNPISGHNTLYWYLQNLGQGPELLIRYENEEAVDDSQLPKDRFSAERLKGVDSTLKIQPAELGDSAVYLCASSRSGKETQYFGPGTRLLVL.

CDR3 amino acids: CASSWGWCAGGPCEQYV. CDR3 DNA sequence: TGTGCCAGCAGCTGGGGGTGGTGCGCGGGAGGGCCGTGCGAGCAGTACGTC. The chain joins TRBV5-8 to TRBJ2-7, with 9 bases identical to TRBD2. The CDR3 length is 17 residues. With 3 bases clipped from V and 6 bases from J, the junction kept 16 bases outside the gene matches. Germline lookup yields CDR1 SGHTS and CDR2 YDEGEE.

The chain joins TRBV5-1 to TRBJ2-1; TRBD2 matches at 7 bases. Per the germline V gene, CDR1 is SGHRS and CDR2 is YFSETQ. The CDR3 is made up of 17 amino acids. The V gene end was trimmed by 3 bases and the J gene end by 0 bases; junction bases not matched to a gene: 9. This chain's CDR3 is CASSSPGLPSSYNEQFF. In nucleotides, the CDR3 is TGCGCCAGCAGCTCGCCGGGACTACCGAGCTCCTACAATGAGCAGTTCTTC.

The rearrangement uses TRBV7-9 and TRBJ1-6; 11 bases line up with TRBD1. This CDR3 has 13 residues. Germline-derived CDR1 and CDR2 are SEHNR and FQNEAQ (reference sequence). The V segment lost 8 bases and the J segment 8 bases; nucleotides outside the gene matches: 2. In nucleotides, the CDR3 is TGTGCCAGCCTGGGACAGGGGGATTCACCCCTCCACTTT. This codes for CASLGQGDSPLHF.